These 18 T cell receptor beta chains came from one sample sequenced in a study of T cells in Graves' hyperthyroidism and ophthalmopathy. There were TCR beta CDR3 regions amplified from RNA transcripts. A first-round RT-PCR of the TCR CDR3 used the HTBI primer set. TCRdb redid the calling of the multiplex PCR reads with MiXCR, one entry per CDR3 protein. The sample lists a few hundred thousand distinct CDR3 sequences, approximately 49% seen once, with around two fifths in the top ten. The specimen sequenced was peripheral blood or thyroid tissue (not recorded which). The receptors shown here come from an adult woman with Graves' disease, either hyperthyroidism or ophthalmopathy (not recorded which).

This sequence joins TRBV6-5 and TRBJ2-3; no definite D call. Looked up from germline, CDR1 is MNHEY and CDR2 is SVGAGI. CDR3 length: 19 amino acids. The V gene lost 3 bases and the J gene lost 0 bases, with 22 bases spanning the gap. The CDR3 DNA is TGTGCCAGCAGTTATAGATCGCTGGGCGGAAGGTATAGCACAGATACGCAGTATTTT. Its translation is CASSYRSLGGRYSTDTQYF.

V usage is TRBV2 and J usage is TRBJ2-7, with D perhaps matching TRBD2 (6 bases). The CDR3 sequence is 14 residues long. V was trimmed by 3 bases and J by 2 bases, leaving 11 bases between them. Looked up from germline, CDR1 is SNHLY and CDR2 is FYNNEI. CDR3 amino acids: CASSEREGPYEQYF. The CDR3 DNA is TGTGCCAGCAGTGAGCGGGAAGGGCCCTACGAGCAGTACTTC.

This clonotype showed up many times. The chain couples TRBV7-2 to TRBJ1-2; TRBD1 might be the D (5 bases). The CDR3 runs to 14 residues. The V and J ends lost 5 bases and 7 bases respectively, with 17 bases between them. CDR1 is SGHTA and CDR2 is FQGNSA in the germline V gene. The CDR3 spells CASSEGAGRGGYTF. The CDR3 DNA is TGTGCCAGCAGCGAAGGGGCAGGGCGAGGTGGCTACACCTTC. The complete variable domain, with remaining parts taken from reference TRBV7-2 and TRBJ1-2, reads GAGVSQSPSNKVTEKGKDVELRCDPISGHTALYWYRQSLGQGLEFLIYFQGNSAPDKSGLPSDRFSAERTGGSVSTLTIQRTQQEDSAVYLCASSEGAGRGGYTFGSGTRLTVV.

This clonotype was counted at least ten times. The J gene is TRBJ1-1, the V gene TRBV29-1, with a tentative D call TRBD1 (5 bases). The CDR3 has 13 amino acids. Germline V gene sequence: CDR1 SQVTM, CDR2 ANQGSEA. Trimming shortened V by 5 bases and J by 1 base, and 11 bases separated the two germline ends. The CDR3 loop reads CSVRRGSNTEAFF. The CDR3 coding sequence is TGCAGCGTTAGGAGGGGTTCGAACACTGAAGCTTTCTTT.

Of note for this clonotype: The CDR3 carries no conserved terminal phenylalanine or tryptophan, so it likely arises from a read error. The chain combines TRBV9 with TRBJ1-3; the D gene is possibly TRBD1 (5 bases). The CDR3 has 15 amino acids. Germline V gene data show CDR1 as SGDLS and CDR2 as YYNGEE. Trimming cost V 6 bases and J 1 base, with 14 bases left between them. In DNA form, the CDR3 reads TGTGCCAGCACTACCCAGGGAAATTCTGGAAACACCATATATTTG. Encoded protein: CASTTQGNSGNTIYL.

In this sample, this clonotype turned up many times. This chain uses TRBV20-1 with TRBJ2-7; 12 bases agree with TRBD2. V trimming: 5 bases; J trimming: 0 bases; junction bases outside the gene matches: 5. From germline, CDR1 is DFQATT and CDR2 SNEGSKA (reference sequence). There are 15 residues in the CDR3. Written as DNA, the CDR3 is TGCAGTGCTTCTGGGACTAGCGGGTACTCCTACGAGCAGTACTTC. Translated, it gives CSASGTSGYSYEQYF.

CDR3 loop: CASRSGQGANNEQFF. CDR3 DNA sequence: TGTGCCAGCAGGTCGGGACAGGGGGCCAACAATGAGCAGTTCTTC. This rearrangement joins TRBV2 to TRBJ2-6, with 12 bases fitting TRBD1. Near its end, the DNA agrees better with TRBJ2-1, so the J call may be wrong. This CDR3 region has 15 residues. Germline CDR1 reads SNHLY; CDR2 reads FYNNEI.

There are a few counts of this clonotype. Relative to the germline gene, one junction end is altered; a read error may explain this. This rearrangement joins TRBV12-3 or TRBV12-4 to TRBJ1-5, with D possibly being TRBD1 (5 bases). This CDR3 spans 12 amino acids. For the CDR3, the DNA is TGTGCCAGCAGTTTAAGGGGTCAGACCCAGCATTTT. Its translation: CASSLRGQTQHF.

This CDR3 reads CASSIEQADNQPQHF. The CDR3, as DNA: TGTGCCAGTAGTATAGAACAGGCGGATAATCAGCCCCAGCATTTT. The chain is built from TRBV19 and TRBJ1-5; D may be TRBD1 (5 bases). The V gene lost 0 bases and the J gene lost 4 bases, with 10 bases spanning the gap. Germline V gives CDR1 LNHDA, CDR2 SQIVND (reference sequence). The length of the CDR3 is 15 residues.

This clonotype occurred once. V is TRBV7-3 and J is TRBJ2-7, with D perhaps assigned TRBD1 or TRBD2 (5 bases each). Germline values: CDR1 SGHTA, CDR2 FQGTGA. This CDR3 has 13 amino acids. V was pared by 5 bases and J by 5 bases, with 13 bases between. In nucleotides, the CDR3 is TGTGCCAGCAGCAGCTCCGGGACGGACGAGCAGTACTTC. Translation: CASSSSGTDEQYF.

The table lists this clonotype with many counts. The CDR3 is CSARSPLSSSGANVLTF. As DNA, the CDR3 is TGCAGTGCTAGATCGCCATTATCGAGCTCTGGGGCCAACGTCCTGACTTTC. J is TRBJ2-6 and V is TRBV20-1, with D uncertain. Germline V lookup: CDR1 DFQATT, CDR2 SNEGSKA (reference sequence). The CDR3 consists of 17 residues. The V gene lost 2 bases and the J gene lost 0 bases, with 14 bases spanning the gap.

The CDR3 DNA follows: TGTGCCATCAGTGACGAAGGACAGGGCGTGAACACTGAAGCTTTCTTT. Translating it yields CAISDEGQGVNTEAFF. The chain employs TRBV10-3 and TRBJ1-1; 8 bases are shared with TRBD1. V lost 3 bases to trimming and J lost 0 bases; unmatched junction nucleotides: 6. Germline-derived CDR1 and CDR2 are ENHRY and SYGVKD. The CDR3 totals 16 residues.

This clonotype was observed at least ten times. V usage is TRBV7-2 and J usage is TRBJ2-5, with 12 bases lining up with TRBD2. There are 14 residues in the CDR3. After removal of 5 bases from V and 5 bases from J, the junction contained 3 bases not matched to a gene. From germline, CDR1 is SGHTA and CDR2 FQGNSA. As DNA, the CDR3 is TGTGCCAGCAGCACCCTAGCGGGAGGGGAGACCCAGTACTTC. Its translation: CASSTLAGGETQYF. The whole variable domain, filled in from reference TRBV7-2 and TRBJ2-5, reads GAGVSQSPSNKVTEKGKDVELRCDPISGHTALYWYRQSLGQGLEFLIYFQGNSAPDKSGLPSDRFSAERTGGSVSTLTIQRTQQEDSAVYLCASSTLAGGETQYFGPGTRLLVL.

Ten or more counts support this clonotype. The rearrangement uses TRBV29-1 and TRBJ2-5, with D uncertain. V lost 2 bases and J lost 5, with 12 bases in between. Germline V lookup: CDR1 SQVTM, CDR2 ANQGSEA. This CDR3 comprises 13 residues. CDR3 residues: CSVEYGGWETQYF. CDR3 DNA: TGCAGCGTTGAATATGGTGGATGGGAGACCCAGTACTTC.

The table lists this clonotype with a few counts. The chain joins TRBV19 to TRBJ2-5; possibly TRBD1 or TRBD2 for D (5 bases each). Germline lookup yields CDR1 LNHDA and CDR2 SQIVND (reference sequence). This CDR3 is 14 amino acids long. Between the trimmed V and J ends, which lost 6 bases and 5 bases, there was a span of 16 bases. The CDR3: CASSLSGRRETQYF. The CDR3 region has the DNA TGTGCCAGTAGCCTCTCGGGGCGTCGGGAGACCCAGTACTTC.

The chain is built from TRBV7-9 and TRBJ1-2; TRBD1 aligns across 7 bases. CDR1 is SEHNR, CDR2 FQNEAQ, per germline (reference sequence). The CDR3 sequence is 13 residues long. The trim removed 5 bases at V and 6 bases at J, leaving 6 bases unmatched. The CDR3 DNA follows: TGTGCCAGCAGCGCTACAGGGGACGATGGCTACACCTTC. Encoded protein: CASSATGDDGYTF. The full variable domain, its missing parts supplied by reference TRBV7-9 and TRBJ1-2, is DTGVSQNPRHKITKRGQNVTFRCDPISEHNRLYWYRQTLGQGPEFLTYFQNEAQLEKSRLLSDRFSAERPKGSFSTLEIQRTEQGDSAMYLCASSATGDDGYTFGSGTRLTVV.

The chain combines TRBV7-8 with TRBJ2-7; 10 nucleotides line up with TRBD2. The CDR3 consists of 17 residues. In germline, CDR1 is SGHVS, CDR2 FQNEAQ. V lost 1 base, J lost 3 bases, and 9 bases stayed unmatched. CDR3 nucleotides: TGTGCCAGCAGCTTAGAGTCGAGCGGGGGGGTAGGCTACGAGCAGTACTTC. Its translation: CASSLESSGGVGYEQYF.

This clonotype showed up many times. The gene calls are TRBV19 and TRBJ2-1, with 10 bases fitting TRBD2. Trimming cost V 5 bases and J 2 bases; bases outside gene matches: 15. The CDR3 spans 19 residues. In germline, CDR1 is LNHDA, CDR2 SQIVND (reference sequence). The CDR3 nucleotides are TGTGCCAGTAGTTGGGGCAGCGGGAGGGCCGAGGATCCCTACAATGAGCAGTTCTTC. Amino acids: CASSWGSGRAEDPYNEQFF.